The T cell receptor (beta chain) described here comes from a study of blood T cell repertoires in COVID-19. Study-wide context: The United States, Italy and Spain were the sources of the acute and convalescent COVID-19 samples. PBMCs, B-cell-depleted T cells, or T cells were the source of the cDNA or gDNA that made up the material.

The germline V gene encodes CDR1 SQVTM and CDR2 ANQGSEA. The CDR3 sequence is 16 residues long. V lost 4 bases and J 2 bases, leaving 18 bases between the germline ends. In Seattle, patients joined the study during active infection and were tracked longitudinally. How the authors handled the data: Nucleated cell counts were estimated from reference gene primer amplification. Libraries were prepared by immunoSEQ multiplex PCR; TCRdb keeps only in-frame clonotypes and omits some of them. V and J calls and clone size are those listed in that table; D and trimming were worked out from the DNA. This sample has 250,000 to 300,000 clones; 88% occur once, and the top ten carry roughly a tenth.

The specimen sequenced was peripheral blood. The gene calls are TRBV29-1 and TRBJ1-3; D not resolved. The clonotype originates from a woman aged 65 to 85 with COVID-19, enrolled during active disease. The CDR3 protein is CSVANPPPAAGNTIYF. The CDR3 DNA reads TGCAGCGTTGCGAATCCCCCACCGGCGGCTGGAAACACCATATATTTT.